This TCR beta chain was sequenced for a study of cytomegalovirus exposure and HLA in healthy donors. General study points: In a later analysis, first-cohort TCR clusters were found to tend to co-occur in the 130 or so validation repertoires. The study put 150 or so TCR beta chains on its list as cytomegalovirus-associated.

TCRdb's copy holds only in-frame clones and misses some; the assay was immunoSEQ multiplex PCR. The data contain around 300,000 clones, approximately 86% of them singletons. This clone was picked up one time. Its target is unknown. V was clipped by 0 bases and J by 7 bases, with 16 bases between them. The CDR3 totals 16 residues. From germline, CDR1 is MNHNS and CDR2 SASEGT. This chain connects TRBV6-1 to TRBJ1-5; perhaps TRBD1 as D (5 bases). The receptor comes from a woman aged 18-29 years in good health and CMV-seronegative. Specimen: PBMCs. The CDR3 here is CASSEAFRVAQQPQHF. In DNA, the CDR3 is TGTGCCAGCAGTGAAGCGTTCAGGGTGGCCCAGCAGCCCCAGCATTTT.